This T cell receptor (beta chain) emerged from a study of regulatory and conventional T cells in RAG deficiency. V lost 5 bases to trimming and J lost 2 bases, with 12 bases between them. The germline V gene has CDR1 LNHDA and CDR2 SQIVND (reference sequence). This CDR3 has 14 amino acids. Here immunoSEQ multiplex PCR was the method, and the copy in TCRdb shows in-frame clones only, minus some. The sample includes 29,000 or so clones, about 95% seen only once; the top ten take about 0.17%. Blood CD4+ CD25-low CD127-high conventional T cells supplied the genomic DNA template. This clone has a single count. These sequences were also reported in another study, on regulatory T cells. That study adds: Amplification used 52 TRBV primers and 13 TRBJ primers.

The chain employs TRBV19 and TRBJ2-5, with D perhaps matching TRBD1 (5 bases). Specimen: CD25- CD4+ T cells sorted from blood. The sequence was collected from a human donor in good health. The CDR3 here is CASSPQGGQETQYF. CDR3 nucleotides: TGTGCCAGTAGTCCCCAGGGTGGTCAAGAGACCCAGTACTTC.